The present entry profiles one TCR beta chain with its context. Its specificity is not known. The deep-level immunoSEQ assay was used. For sorted subsets, 150 to 250 ng DNA per replicate equaled about 31,000 T cell genomes. Some clones are missing from TCRdb's copy, which holds only in-frame ones; the method was immunoSEQ multiplex PCR. The sample lists over a million clones; around 97% were seen once. These data are taken from a study of shared clonotypes between healthy human individuals. CDR1 LGHNA and CDR2 YSLEER come from the germline V gene. V lost 6 bases and J lost 0, with 11 bases in between. The CDR3 is made up of 15 amino acids. General study points: It was the few donors that limited the genetic and exposure-history diversity represented.

Specimen: naive CD4+ T cells sorted from blood. Documented subset: CD45RA+ positively selected. The source is a young man in good health. This chain links TRBV4-3 with TRBJ2-2, with D hard to call. CDR3 DNA: TGCGCCAGCAGTGAAGGGCAGTCGAACACCGGGGAGCTGTTTTTT. It specifies CASSEGQSNTGELFF.